This entry features one T cell receptor beta chain sequence. These data are taken from a study of cytomegalovirus exposure and HLA in healthy donors. PCR amplification relied on 60 Vbeta primers (plus 13 Jbeta primers). TCRdb's copy holds only in-frame clones and misses some; the assay was immunoSEQ multiplex PCR. Of some 120,000 clones listed, about 80% are singletons. From germline, CDR1 is SGHTA and CDR2 FQGNSA. The CDR3 length is 12 residues. V was pared by 6 bases and J by 4 bases, with 7 bases between. This receptor was identified in a man in his forties in good health and CMV-seronegative. The material sequenced was PBMCs. This rearrangement joins TRBV7-2 to TRBJ1-5; D is unresolved. In DNA, the CDR3 is TGTGCCAGCAGTCAGGATAATCAGCCCCAGCATTTT. Amino acid sequence: CASSQDNQPQHF. The whole variable domain, filled in from reference TRBV7-2 and TRBJ1-5, reads GAGVSQSPSNKVTEKGKDVELRCDPISGHTALYWYRQSLGQGLEFLIYFQGNSAPDKSGLPSDRFSAERTGGSVSTLTIQRTQQEDSAVYLCASSQDNQPQHFGDGTRLSIL.